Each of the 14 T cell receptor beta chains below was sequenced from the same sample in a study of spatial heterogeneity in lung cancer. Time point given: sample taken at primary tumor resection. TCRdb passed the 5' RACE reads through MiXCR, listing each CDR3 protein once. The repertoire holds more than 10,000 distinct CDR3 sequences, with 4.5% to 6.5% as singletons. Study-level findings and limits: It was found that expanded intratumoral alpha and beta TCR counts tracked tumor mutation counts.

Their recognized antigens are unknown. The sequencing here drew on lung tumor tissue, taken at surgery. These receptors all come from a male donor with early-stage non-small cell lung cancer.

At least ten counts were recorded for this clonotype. The CDR3 DNA reads as TGTGCCAGCAGCTACAATCCCGGGCAGGGTCGCTATGGCTACACCTTC. Translation gives CASSYNPGQGRYGYTF. The gene calls are TRBV6-2 or TRBV6-3 and TRBJ1-2, with TRBD1 as a possible D gene (5 bases). The CDR3 length is 16 residues. Per the germline V gene, CDR1 is MNHEY and CDR2 is SVGEGT. Trimming removed 6 bases at V and 4 bases at J, with 21 bases between.

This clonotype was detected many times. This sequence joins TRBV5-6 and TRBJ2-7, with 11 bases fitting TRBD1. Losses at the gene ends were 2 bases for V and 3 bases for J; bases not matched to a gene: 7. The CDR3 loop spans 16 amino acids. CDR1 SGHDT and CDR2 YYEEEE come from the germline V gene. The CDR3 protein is CASSFPGQGVGYEQYV. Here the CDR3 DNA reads TGTGCCAGCAGCTTTCCGGGACAGGGGGTTGGCTACGAGCAGTACGTC.

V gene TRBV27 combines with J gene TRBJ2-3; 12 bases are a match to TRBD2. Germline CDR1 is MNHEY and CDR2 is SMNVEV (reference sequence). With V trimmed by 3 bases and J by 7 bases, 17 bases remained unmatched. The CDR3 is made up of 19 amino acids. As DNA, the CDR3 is TGTGCCAGCAGTTTTAAGGGTACCCAGCTAGCGGGAGGGTTTTATACGCAGTATTTT. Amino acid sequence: CASSFKGTQLAGGFYTQYF.

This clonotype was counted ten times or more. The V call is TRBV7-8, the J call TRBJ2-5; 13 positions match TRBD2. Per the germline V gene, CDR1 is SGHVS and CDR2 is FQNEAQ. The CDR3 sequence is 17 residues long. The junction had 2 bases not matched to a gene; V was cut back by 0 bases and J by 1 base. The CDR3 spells CASSLAGLAGVQETQYF. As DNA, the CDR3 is TGTGCCAGCAGCTTAGCAGGACTAGCGGGGGTCCAAGAGACCCAGTACTTC.

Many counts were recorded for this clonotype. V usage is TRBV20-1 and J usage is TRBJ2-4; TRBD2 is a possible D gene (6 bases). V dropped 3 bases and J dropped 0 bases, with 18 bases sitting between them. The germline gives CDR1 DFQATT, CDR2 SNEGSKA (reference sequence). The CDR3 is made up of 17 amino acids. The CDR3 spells CSASRPGLTLAKNIQYF. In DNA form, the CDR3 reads TGCAGTGCTAGTCGACCGGGACTTACTCTAGCCAAAAACATTCAGTACTTC.

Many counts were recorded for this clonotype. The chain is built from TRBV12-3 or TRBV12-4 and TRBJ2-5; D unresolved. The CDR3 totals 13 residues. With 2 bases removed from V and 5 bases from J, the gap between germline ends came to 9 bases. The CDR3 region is CASSLLRWETQYF. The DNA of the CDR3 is TGTGCCAGCAGTTTACTCCGGTGGGAGACCCAGTACTTC.

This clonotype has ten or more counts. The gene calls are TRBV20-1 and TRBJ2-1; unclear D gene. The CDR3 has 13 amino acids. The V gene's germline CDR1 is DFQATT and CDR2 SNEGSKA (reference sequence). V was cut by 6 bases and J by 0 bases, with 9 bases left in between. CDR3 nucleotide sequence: TGCAGTGCCCCAGGTAGCTCCTACAATGAGCAGTTCTTC. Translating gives CSAPGSSYNEQFF.

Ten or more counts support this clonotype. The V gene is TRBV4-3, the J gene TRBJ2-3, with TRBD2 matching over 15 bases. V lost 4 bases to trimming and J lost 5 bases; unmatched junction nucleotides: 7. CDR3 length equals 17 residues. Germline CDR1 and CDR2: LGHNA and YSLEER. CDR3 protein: CASSPRTSGRALDTQYF. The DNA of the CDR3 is TGCGCCAGCAGCCCGCGGACTAGCGGGAGGGCCCTAGATACGCAGTATTTT.

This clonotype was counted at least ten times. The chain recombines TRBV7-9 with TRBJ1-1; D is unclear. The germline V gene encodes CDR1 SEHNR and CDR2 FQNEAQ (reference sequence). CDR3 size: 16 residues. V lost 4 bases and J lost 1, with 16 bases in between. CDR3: CASSSSGGLANTEAFF. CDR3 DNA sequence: TGTGCCAGCAGCTCATCTGGCGGGCTGGCGAACACTGAAGCTTTCTTT.

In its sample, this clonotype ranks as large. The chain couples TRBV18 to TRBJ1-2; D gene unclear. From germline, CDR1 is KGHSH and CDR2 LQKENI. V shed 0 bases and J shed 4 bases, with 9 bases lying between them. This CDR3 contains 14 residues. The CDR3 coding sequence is TGTGCCAGCTCACCACCCACGGAGTCCTATGGCTACACCTTC. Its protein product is CASSPPTESYGYTF. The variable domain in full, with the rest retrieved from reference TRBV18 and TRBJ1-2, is NAGVMQNPRHLVRRRGQEARLRCSPMKGHSHVYWYRQLPEEGLKFMVYLQKENIIDESGMPKERFSAEFPKEGPSILRIQQVVRGDSAAYFCASSPPTESYGYTFGSGTRLTVV.

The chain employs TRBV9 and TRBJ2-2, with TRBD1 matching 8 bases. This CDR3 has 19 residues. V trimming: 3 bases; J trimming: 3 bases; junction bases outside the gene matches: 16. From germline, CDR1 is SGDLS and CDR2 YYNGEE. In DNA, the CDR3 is TGTGCCAGCAGCGGGCAGGGAGAGCTCAGGGGGCGGTACACCGGGGAGCTGTTTTTT. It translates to CASSGQGELRGRYTGELFF.

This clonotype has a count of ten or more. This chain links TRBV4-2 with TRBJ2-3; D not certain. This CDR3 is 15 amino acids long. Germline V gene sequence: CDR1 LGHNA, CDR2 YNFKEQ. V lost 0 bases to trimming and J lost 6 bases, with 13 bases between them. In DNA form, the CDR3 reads TGTGCCAGCAGCCAAGATAGTGGGTTACGTGATACGCAGTATTTT. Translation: CASSQDSGLRDTQYF.

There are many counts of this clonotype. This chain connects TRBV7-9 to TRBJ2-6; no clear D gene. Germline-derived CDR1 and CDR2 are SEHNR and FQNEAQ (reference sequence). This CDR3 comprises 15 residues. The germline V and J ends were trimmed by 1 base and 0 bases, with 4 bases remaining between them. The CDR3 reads CASSLDHSGANVLTF. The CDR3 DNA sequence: TGTGCCAGCAGCTTAGATCACTCTGGGGCCAACGTCCTGACTTTC. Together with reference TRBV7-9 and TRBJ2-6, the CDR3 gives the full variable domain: DTGVSQNPRHKITKRGQNVTFRCDPISEHNRLYWYRQTLGQGPEFLTYFQNEAQLEKSRLLSDRFSAERPKGSFSTLEIQRTEQGDSAMYLCASSLDHSGANVLTFGAGSRLTVL.

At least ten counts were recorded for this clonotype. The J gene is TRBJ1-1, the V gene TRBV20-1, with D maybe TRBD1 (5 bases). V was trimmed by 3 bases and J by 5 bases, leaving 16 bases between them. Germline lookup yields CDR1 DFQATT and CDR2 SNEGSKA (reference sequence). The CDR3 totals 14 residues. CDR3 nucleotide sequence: TGCAGTGCTAGGGGGGACCGAGGGATAACTGAAGCTTTCTTT. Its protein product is CSARGDRGITEAFF.